This T cell receptor (beta chain) was retrieved from a study of blood T cell repertoires in COVID-19 (dated by TCRdb to the early 2020s). At the level of the whole study: Collaborator samples came from the United States, Italy and Spain and covered acute and convalescent phases of COVID-19. Deeply sampled blood TCRbeta repertoires from subjects exposed to, actively infected with, or recovered from COVID-19 were included in the dataset. The samples were drawn from the first 160 participants of the ongoing ImmuneRACE study and from 950 to 1,500 subjects provided by 6 global collaborators. Where HLA class I and class II types were available, the types were taken from metadata supplied by the sample provider, not from assay-based typing. The prospective study material was composed of cDNA or gDNA derived from T cells, B-cell-depleted T cells, or PBMCs. The sample metadata nearly always contained a de-identified subject ID, COVID-19 status, age in years and sex. The repertoires were released in a freely available public database meant as a resource for research on the immune response to SARS-CoV-2. The full study reports these points: Clinical and demographic metadata were provided uncurated, with the amount varying by source and participant.

The collaborating institutions used their own protocols to collect whole blood in K2EDTA tubes. For TCRbeta analysis, collaborators shipped samples in one of three forms: frozen whole blood, isolated PBMCs, or DNA extracted from either of those sample types. TCRbeta CDR3 regions were amplified from genomic DNA using the immunoSEQ Assay, a bias-controlled multiplex PCR. For the original study's pipeline: The number of nucleated cells in each sample was estimated by amplification of reference gene primers within the assay. To quantify the absolute abundance of each unique TCRbeta CDR3 rearrangement, sequence reads were collapsed and filtered. Productive Simpson clonality was computed per sample as the square root of Simpson's diversity index over productive rearrangements. TCRdb mirrors the immuneACCESS table, restricted to in-frame sequences. Some clones are absent from its copies; in checked studies, under half trace to an unresolved V gene, and the reason for the others is unknown. V, J and clone size derive from that table, while D and trimming were established from the DNA sequence. In this sample the table shows under 150,000 clones, 85% of which occur a single time. The top ten hold about 13% of the sample.

As regards this clone: Its antigen remains undetermined. Base quality data are lacking; no much larger clone is found one base away.

Sequenced sample: peripheral blood. The sequence was collected from a human donor in a cohort sampled during active COVID-19.

The CDR3 here reads CAWSRQGGEQYF. The DNA is as follows: TGTGCCTGGAGTAGACAGGGGGGCGAGCAGTACTTC. The chain couples TRBV30 to TRBJ2-7; TRBD1 agrees with 9 junctional bases. V trim: 2 bases; J trim: 6 bases; unmatched bases: 2. The germline V gene encodes CDR1 GTSNPN and CDR2 SVGIG (reference sequence). CDR3 length: 12 amino acids, cysteine to phenylalanine. The kept DNA is CDR3 alone, 36 bases in frame from the first base.